This T cell receptor (beta chain) was found in a study of blood T cell repertoires in COVID-19. The overall study: Acute and convalescent COVID-19 specimens originated in the United States, Italy and Spain. In each case, the material was cDNA or gDNA derived from T cells, B-cell-depleted T cells, or PBMCs.

Per the study methods: Using reference gene primer amplification, nucleated cell counts were estimated. Libraries were prepared by immunoSEQ multiplex PCR; TCRdb keeps only in-frame clonotypes and omits some of them. V and J calls and clone size are those listed in that table; D and trimming were worked out from the DNA. Among about 200,000 clones, 75% to 85% were seen once, and the ten largest hold about 10%. The CDR3 is 16 residues long. V shed 1 base and J shed 3 bases, with 13 bases lying between them. Germline CDR1 is LNHDA and CDR2 is SQIVND (reference sequence). The receptor was isolated from a man between 50 and 59 years old with active or convalescent COVID-19. J is TRBJ1-5 and V is TRBV19, with D perhaps matching TRBD1 (6 bases). The specimen was peripheral blood. The CDR3 nucleotides are TGTGCCAGTAGTATAGTCCTGGGGGCTTACAATCAGCCCCAGCATTTT. Amino acids: CASSIVLGAYNQPQHF.